Included here is one TCR beta chain sequence, with context. Its specificity is not known. Deletions cut 4 bases from V and 1 base from J, with 14 bases between. Germline CDR1 SGHRS, CDR2 YFSETQ. This CDR3 comprises 15 residues. TCRdb used MiXCR to reprocess the RT-PCR reads, holding one entry per CDR3 protein. The table has about 780,000 distinct CDR3 sequences, about 18% seen once. These data belong to a study of response to subunit inactivated influenza vaccine. Study findings and constraints: Authors suggested each seasonal flu vaccination may recruit only limited numbers of new T cells.

Sequencing used PBMCs from blood, obtained 5 to 6 days after vaccination. The gene calls are TRBV5-1 and TRBJ2-5, with a tentative D call TRBD2 (7 bases). The sequence was obtained from a man aged 50 to 60 who received an inactivated influenza vaccine. The CDR3 protein is CASSVTGGPQETQYF. CDR3 nucleotide sequence: TGCGCCAGCAGCGTCACGGGGGGCCCCCAAGAGACCCAGTACTTC.